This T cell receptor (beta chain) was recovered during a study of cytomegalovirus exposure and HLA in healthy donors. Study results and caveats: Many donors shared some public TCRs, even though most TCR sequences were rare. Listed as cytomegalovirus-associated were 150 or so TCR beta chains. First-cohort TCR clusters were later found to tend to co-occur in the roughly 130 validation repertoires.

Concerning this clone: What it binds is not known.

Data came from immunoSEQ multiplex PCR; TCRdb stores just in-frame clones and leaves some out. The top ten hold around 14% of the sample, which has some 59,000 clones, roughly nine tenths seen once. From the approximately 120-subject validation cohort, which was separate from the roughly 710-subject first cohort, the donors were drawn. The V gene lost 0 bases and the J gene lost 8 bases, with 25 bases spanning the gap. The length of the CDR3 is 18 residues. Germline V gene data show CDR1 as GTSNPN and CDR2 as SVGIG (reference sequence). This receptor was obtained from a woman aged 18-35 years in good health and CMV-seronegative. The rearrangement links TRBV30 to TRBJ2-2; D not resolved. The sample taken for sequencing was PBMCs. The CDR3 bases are TGTGCCTGGAGTGTACGTGGCGGCCGAATTAGAACTCGGGGGGAGCTGTTTTTT. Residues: CAWSVRGGRIRTRGELFF.